The 11 T cell receptor beta chains below were found in one sample sequenced in a study of cytomegalovirus exposure and HLA in healthy donors. PCR amplification relied on 60 Vbeta primers (plus 13 Jbeta primers). The data were produced by immunoSEQ multiplex PCR, yet TCRdb's version contains in-frame clones alone and is incomplete. The table shows over 150,000 clones, with 73% occurring only once. Sequencing input: PBMCs. Every receptor here comes from a woman under 30 in good health and CMV-seropositive.

This chain links TRBV19 with TRBJ1-2; D not certain. The V end lost 1 base, the J end lost 4 bases, and 7 bases lay between the germline ends. Germline CDR1 LNHDA, CDR2 SQIVND (reference sequence). CDR3 length equals 13 residues. CDR3 sequence reads: CASSIVLSYGYTF. Written as DNA, the CDR3 is TGTGCCAGTAGTATAGTTCTTTCCTATGGCTACACCTTC.

This clone was seen a few times. Distinct nucleotide sequences in the sample also encode this CDR3. The V and J genes are TRBV14 and TRBJ1-1, with D possibly being TRBD1 (6 bases). The CDR3 runs to 15 residues. V gave up 2 bases and J gave up 1 base, with 11 bases separating them. The germline gives CDR1 SGHDN, CDR2 FVKESK. CDR3 DNA sequence: TGTGCCAGCAGCCAACTTGGGACAACGAACACTGAAGCTTTCTTT. It yields the protein CASSQLGTTNTEAFF.

The genes are TRBV4-3 and TRBJ2-1; 11 bases align to TRBD2. CDR1 and CDR2 (germline): LGHNA, YSLEER. This CDR3 spans 16 amino acids. V shed 0 bases, J shed 7 bases, and the junction held 5 bases outside the gene matches. The chain's CDR3 is CASSQDSGGAGNEQFF. The CDR3, as DNA: TGCGCCAGCAGCCAAGATAGCGGGGGGGCTGGAAATGAGCAGTTCTTC.

The chain has TRBV11-2 and TRBJ1-1; no clear D gene. CDR3 length equals 12 residues. V lost 3 bases, J lost 1 base, and 3 bases lay in between. Germline loops: CDR1 SGHAT, CDR2 FQNNGV. The CDR3 spells CASSLANTEAFF. Written as DNA, the CDR3 is TGTGCCAGCAGCTTGGCGAACACTGAAGCTTTCTTT.

The chain employs TRBV27 and TRBJ2-1; possible D gene TRBD1, 6 bases. The CDR3 loop spans 15 amino acids. The germline V and J ends were trimmed by 5 bases and 6 bases, with 17 bases remaining between them. The germline V gene has CDR1 MNHEY and CDR2 SMNVEV (reference sequence). CDR3 region: CASSTTRQVTNEQFF. In DNA form, the CDR3 reads TGTGCCAGCAGTACCACCCGACAGGTCACCAATGAGCAGTTCTTC.

This clone showed up just a few times. The CDR3 nucleotides read TGTGCCAGCAGCGATACGGGCGGGGACACAGATACGCAGTATTTT. Translated, it gives CASSDTGGDTDTQYF. The chain uses TRBV7-8 and TRBJ2-3; possible D gene TRBD2, 6 bases. Per germline, CDR1 SGHVS and CDR2 FQNEAQ. With 5 bases removed from V and 2 bases from J, the gap between germline ends came to 14 bases. This CDR3 has 15 residues.

The chain carries TRBV27 and TRBJ1-5; the D gene is possibly TRBD1 (5 bases). CDR3 size: 14 residues. CDR1 is MNHEY, CDR2 SMNVEV, per germline (reference sequence). V lost 2 bases to trimming and J lost 1 base, with 6 bases between them. CDR3 protein: CASSLGGSNQPQHF. In nucleotides, the CDR3 is TGTGCCAGCAGTTTAGGGGGGAGCAATCAGCCCCAGCATTTT.

The chain employs TRBV27 and TRBJ2-3, with TRBD2 matching over 8 bases. V trimming: 3 bases; J trimming: 3 bases; junction bases outside the gene matches: 5. Germline CDR1 reads MNHEY; CDR2 reads SMNVEV (reference sequence). The CDR3 loop spans 15 amino acids. The CDR3 coding sequence is TGTGCCAGCAGTTTTTCGGGGGGGCCGACAGATACGCAGTATTTT. It codes for CASSFSGGPTDTQYF.

This clone was observed a single time. The chain carries TRBV5-4 and TRBJ2-3, with 8 nucleotides matching TRBD1. J gave up 5 bases and V 4 bases, and 18 bases lay outside the gene matches. This CDR3 contains 18 residues. The germline V gene has CDR1 SGHNT and CDR2 YYREEE (reference sequence). CDR3 sequence: CASSATLTKAGGIDTQYF. DNA of the CDR3: TGTGCCAGCAGCGCAACTTTGACCAAGGCAGGGGGCATAGATACGCAGTATTTT.

The chain has TRBV4-2 and TRBJ1-1; 8 bases match TRBD1. The V gene's germline CDR1 is LGHNA and CDR2 YNFKEQ. This CDR3 has 15 residues. Trimming removed 0 bases from V and 5 bases from J; junction bases left unmatched: 5. CDR3 residues: CASSQDNRGGTEAFF. DNA for the CDR3: TGTGCCAGCAGCCAAGATAACAGGGGGGGGACTGAAGCTTTCTTT.

The V and J genes are TRBV14 and TRBJ2-2, with 9 bases aligning to TRBD1. The CDR3 is made up of 16 amino acids. Germline loops: CDR1 SGHDN, CDR2 FVKESK. The J segment lost 6 bases and the V segment lost 1 base, leaving 6 bases of the junction unmatched. The CDR3 loop is CASSQAGQGKAGELFF. The CDR3 nucleotides read TGTGCCAGCAGCCAAGCTGGACAGGGGAAGGCCGGGGAGCTGTTTTTT.